The T cell receptor beta chain described here comes from a study of shared clonotypes between healthy human individuals. Donors had no recently reported acute infections or vaccinations and were HIV-negative. The split of CD4+ cells yielded CD45RA+ naive and CD45RA-negative memory subsets. This clone was observed a few times. Its antigen remains unknown. From germline, CDR1 is SGHDT and CDR2 YYEEEE. There are 17 residues in the CDR3. The germline V and J ends were trimmed by 0 bases and 1 base, with 16 bases remaining between them. General study points: Memory subsets had estimated richness that was generally smaller than that of naive subsets. About 5% of naive CD4 clonotypes were shared across a handful of donors.

TCRdb's table, derived via immunoSEQ multiplex PCR, lists solely in-frame clones and lacks some. This sample has nearly 1,000,000 clones, with roughly 72% found just once. This TCR came from a man aged 18-30 years in good health. This rearrangement joins TRBV5-6 to TRBJ2-5; D tentatively reads TRBD1 or TRBD2 (6 bases each). The sequenced sample was memory CD4+ T cells sorted from blood. Indicated subset: CD45RA-negative fraction. The CDR3 coding sequence is TGTGCCAGCAGCTTGGATAGCGGCCCAGGGGCCCAAGAGACCCAGTACTTC. Amino acids: CASSLDSGPGAQETQYF.